This entry features one T cell receptor beta chain sequence. Its antigen is unidentified. The sample originates from a study of human versus mouse CDR3 diversity and MHC coevolution. Points from the study as a whole: The lowest clonal inequality scores came from two of three human donors. A handful of MHC II alleles selected the human T cells.

Libraries were prepared by immunoSEQ multiplex PCR; TCRdb keeps only in-frame clonotypes and omits some of them. The table records 80,000 or so clones, 80% to 95% of them present only once. V lost 1 base to trimming and J lost 6 bases, with 13 bases between them. The CDR3 is made up of 14 amino acids. The germline CDR1 and CDR2 sequences are LNHNV and YYDKDF (reference sequence). Material: naive CD4+ T cells from blood. Subset of the sample: CD45RO-negative CD62L-positive naive CD4 T cells. This chain uses TRBV15 with TRBJ2-7, with a possible D match to TRBD2 (6 bases). The clonotype was recovered from a person between 25 and 69 years old in good health. CDR3 in DNA: TGTGCCACCAGCAGAGGGGGCGGGGTCGGCGAGCAGTACTTC. As protein: CATSRGGGVGEQYF.